The 6 T cell receptor beta chains listed next were all sequenced from one sample in a study of T cells after somatic rescue of genetic block. TCRdb keeps only in-frame clones here, not all; method: immunoSEQ multiplex PCR. The data hold under 150,000 clones, with approximately 90% observed a single time. The specimen was peripheral blood mononuclear cells (PBMCs). These receptors all come from a young woman.

This clone was seen once. The chain has TRBV10-3 and TRBJ2-3; D remains ambiguous. The V gene lost 5 bases and the J gene lost 6 bases, with 15 bases spanning the gap. This CDR3 region has 14 residues. In germline, CDR1 is ENHRY, CDR2 SYGVKD. This CDR3 reads CAISTDESRDTQYF. In DNA, the CDR3 is TGTGCCATCAGTACCGACGAGTCTCGGGATACGCAGTATTTT.

The V call is TRBV5-1, the J call TRBJ1-5, with 7 positions matching TRBD1. The trim removed 4 bases at V and 1 base at J, leaving 5 bases unmatched. This CDR3 has 15 residues. The germline V gene encodes CDR1 SGHRS and CDR2 YFSETQ. CDR3 DNA: TGCGCCAGCAGCCCGACAGGGTGGAGCAATCAGCCCCAGCATTTT. Translation: CASSPTGWSNQPQHF.

This rearrangement joins TRBV30 to TRBJ1-2; no clear D gene. Germline V CDR1 and CDR2: GTSNPN, SVGIG (reference sequence). The length of the CDR3 is 12 residues. The ends were cut back, 4 bases at V and 2 bases at J, with 8 bases in the middle. The CDR3 loop reads CAWTAGNYGYTF. As DNA, the CDR3 is TGTGCCTGGACGGCTGGCAACTATGGCTACACCTTC.

CDR3 amino acids: CASSRDRPATNEKLFF. The CDR3 coding sequence is TGCGCCAGCAGCCGGGACAGACCTGCAACTAATGAAAAACTGTTTTTT. The chain is built from TRBV5-1 and TRBJ1-4, with 7 bases identical to TRBD1. The CDR3 sequence is 16 residues long. Trimming at V came to 4 bases and at J to 0 bases, leaving 6 bases not matched to a gene. Germline V lookup: CDR1 SGHRS, CDR2 YFSETQ.

V usage is TRBV29-1 and J usage is TRBJ1-1, with 7 bases lining up with TRBD1. After removal of 6 bases from V and 4 bases from J, the junction contained 11 bases not matched to a gene. Germline loops: CDR1 SQVTM, CDR2 ANQGSEA. This CDR3 comprises 14 residues. The CDR3 sequence: CSVSLQGRGTEAFF. Here the CDR3 DNA reads TGCAGCGTCTCGTTACAGGGGAGGGGCACTGAAGCTTTCTTT.

The rearrangement links TRBV7-9 to TRBJ1-5; D remains unclear. The V and J ends lost 6 bases and 7 bases respectively, with 10 bases between them. Germline assignment: CDR1 SEHNR and CDR2 FQNEAQ (reference sequence). The CDR3 loop spans 12 amino acids. The CDR3 DNA reads as TGTGCCAGCAGTCGCGGGTCCCAGCCCCAGCATTTT. Amino acid sequence: CASSRGSQPQHF. The full variable domain, rest sourced from reference TRBV7-9 and TRBJ1-5, is DTGVSQNPRHKITKRGQNVTFRCDPISEHNRLYWYRQTLGQGPEFLTYFQNEAQLEKSRLLSDRFSAERPKGSFSTLEIQRTEQGDSAMYLCASSRGSQPQHFGDGTRLSIL.